The entry that follows covers one T cell receptor (beta chain) sequence. Its matching antigen is unknown. The sample originates from a study of cytomegalovirus exposure and HLA in healthy donors. Study results and caveats: Overall, 164 TCR beta chains were annotated as cytomegalovirus-associated. Immune exposure was documented only through CMV serostatus. Earlier analysis looked at TCR beta V segments, and most were productive about 87% or about 30% of the time.

This PCR relied on a set of 60 Vbeta primers and 13 Jbeta primers. The protocol was immunoSEQ multiplex PCR, while the TCRdb copy is restricted to in-frame clones and leaves out a portion. The repertoire consists of about 180,000 clones, with more than 65% occurring once and the leading ten covering around 1.2%. Germline V gives CDR1 MNHEY, CDR2 SVGAGI. This CDR3 contains 12 residues. Trimming shortened V by 5 bases and J by 4 bases, and 8 bases separated the two germline ends. The study sampled nominally healthy donors, though unrecorded immune exposures were likely. Sequences were obtained from PBMCs. This chain uses TRBV6-5 with TRBJ1-1; D ambiguous. The receptor was isolated from a girl under 10 years old in good health and CMV-seropositive. CDR3 bases: TGTGCCAGCAGTAGAGGGCCCACTGAAGCTTTCTTT. It encodes CASSRGPTEAFF.